This T cell receptor (beta chain) was sequenced during a study of T cells in Graves' hyperthyroidism and ophthalmopathy (dated by TCRdb to the late 2010s). Broadly, across the study: Peripheral blood was collected at initial diagnosis, before any treatment. To identify TCR V-J signatures that set the groups apart, the researchers used a discovery cohort of about a hundred patients, made up of under 50 with Graves' ophthalmopathy and approximately 57 with stable Graves' hyperthyroidism. Whether ophthalmopathy could be predicted prospectively was tested in an independent validation cohort made up of approximately 19 hyperthyroidism patients plus 17 patients who later progressed to ophthalmopathy. The roughly 91 discovery patients were randomly divided into training and test sets at a 7:3 ratio. In addition, the study compared T-cell repertoires in thyroid tissue and in blood from roughly six Graves' hyperthyroidism patients. After blood sampling, hyperthyroidism patients were treated with methimazole at a starting dose of 30 mg daily, and ophthalmopathy patients were treated with high-dose intravenous methylprednisolone. The paper describes TCR Vbeta CDR3 sequencing of 135 peripheral blood samples, made up of about 40 ophthalmopathy patients, 70 to 75 hyperthyroidism patients and around 17 progressor patients.

Amplification of TCR beta CDR3 regions was carried out from RNA transcripts. A first-round RT-PCR of the TCR CDR3 used the HTBI primer set with the Qiagen OneStep RT-PCR kit. A second multiplex PCR round built the libraries, followed by size selection and purification. Paired-end sequencing of the libraries was performed with 100 bp reads on an Illumina HiSeq2000. The source study handled its data this way. Raw data were processed with SOAPnuke, discarding reads with adapters, uncalled bases, mean Phred below 15, or no exact constant-primer or identifier match. COPE v1.2.5 was used to merge high-quality paired reads, and clonotypes were defined as unique nucleotide sequences. MiTCR v1.1 was used to align clonotypes to the IMGT TRBV, TRBD and TRBJ reference segments. The analysis was restricted to V-J combinations with a frequency above 0.0001, which together covered roughly 99% of the repertoires. The TCS score was defined as the ratio of F50 (clonal expansion) to E x V (chaos), calculated using BLOSUM62-based TCRdist between CDR3 peptides within each V-J. Welch's t-statistics and random forest reduced roughly 540 V-J features to fewer than 15, which were used in a naive Bayes classifier (R e1071). TCRdb handled the public reads itself, with Q25 trimming in fastp and clone calling in MiXCR, and kept productive beta chains. Rows with one shared CDR3 protein collapse into an entry with the most common genes and DNA. In this record, the V and J calls reflect TCRdb's handling and not the investigators' own analysis. Across this sample there are approximately 370,000 distinct CDR3 sequences, with about 17% seen only once. Of the sample, approximately 30% is held by the ten largest clones.

Hyperthyroidism patients were aged 18 to 65 years and newly diagnosed, with disease duration of less than 2 months. Exclusion was applied to patients with uncontrolled infections, other autoimmune diseases, pregnancy or lactation. Diagnoses were established on the basis of clinical symptoms, serum thyroxine and TRAb, thyroid ultrasound, and orbital computed tomography. Blood from progressor patients was collected at the time of first diagnosis with hyperthyroidism, before any ophthalmopathy symptoms had appeared. PBMCs were isolated from 10 ml of fresh peripheral blood by Ficoll-Paque density gradient centrifugation. Progressor patients were defined as those initially diagnosed with Graves' hyperthyroidism in whom ophthalmopathy developed during follow-up. Total RNA was extracted using Trizol reagent, and RNA quality was assessed on an Agilent 2100 Bioanalyzer. Many counts were recorded for this clonotype. Its antigen specificity is not known. No clone much larger than this one lies a single base away; base qualities are absent.

The CDR3 holds 14 amino acids from the cysteine to the phenylalanine. The kept DNA is CDR3 alone, 42 bases in frame from the first base. Based on the germline V gene, the CDR1 and CDR2 sequences are KGHSH and LQKENI. Trimming removed 4 bases from V and 4 bases from J, leaving 12 bases between the germline ends. What the research found in general, with its limitations: In validation, progression to ophthalmopathy was predicted by the model with 65% to 71% sensitivity and 72% to 85% specificity, a median of about 6 months before onset. Most expanded thyroid clonotypes (frequency above 0.001) were also detected in blood, a finding suggesting that blood repertoires may reflect thyroid immune responses. Sample size was not statistically predetermined, and blinding of investigators to group allocation was not performed. In cross-validation, a model built on a 13 V-J signature told ophthalmopathy apart from stable hyperthyroidism with approximately 90% sensitivity and roughly 81% specificity, and in testing the same model reached 80%/75%.

The receptor chain draws on TRBV18 and TRBJ2-3; the D element might be TRBD1 or TRBD2, as each aligns at 5 bases. Sequencing input: blood. This TCR derives from a woman aged 25 to 39 with Graves' hyperthyroidism that later progressed to Graves' ophthalmopathy. The CDR3 protein is CASSHNRGSDTQYF. In nucleotides, the sequence is TGTGCCAGCTCACATAATCGGGGCTCAGATACGCAGTATTTT.